The present entry profiles one T cell receptor beta chain with its context. The CDR3 runs 18 residues. V shed 1 base and J 6 bases; nucleotides not matched to a gene: 9. Germline values: CDR1 GTSNPN, CDR2 SVGIG (reference sequence). This specimen belongs to a study of blood T cell repertoires in COVID-19. Study-wide context: Sites across the United States, Italy and Spain contributed samples from acute and convalescent COVID-19.

All enrollees were about 18 to 89 years old and from fewer than 25 US areas. Profiled with immunoSEQ multiplex PCR; TCRdb holds only in-frame clones, not every one. Of 250,000 to 350,000 clones listed, nearly 90% are singletons. The source material was PBMCs or T cells enriched from blood (not recorded which). The receptor's source is a woman between 18 and 29 years old with acute COVID-19. This chain connects TRBV30 to TRBJ2-2, with TRBD2 matching over 15 bases. Written as DNA, the CDR3 is TGTGCCTGGAGTGACGTGCGGACTAGCGGGAGGGGGCCCGGGGAGCTGTTTTTT. This encodes CAWSDVRTSGRGPGELFF.